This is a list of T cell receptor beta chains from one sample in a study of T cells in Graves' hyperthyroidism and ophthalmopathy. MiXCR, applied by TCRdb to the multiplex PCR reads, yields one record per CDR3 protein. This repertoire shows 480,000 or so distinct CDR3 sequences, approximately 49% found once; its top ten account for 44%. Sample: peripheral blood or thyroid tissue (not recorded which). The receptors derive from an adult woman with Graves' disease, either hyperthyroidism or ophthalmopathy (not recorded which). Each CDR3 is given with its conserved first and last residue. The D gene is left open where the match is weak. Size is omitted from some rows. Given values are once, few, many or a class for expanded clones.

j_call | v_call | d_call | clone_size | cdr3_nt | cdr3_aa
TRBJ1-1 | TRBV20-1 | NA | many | TGCAGCGAAAGACACTCGAACACTGAAGCTTTCTTT | CSERHSNTEAFF
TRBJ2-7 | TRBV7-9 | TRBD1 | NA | TGTGCCAGCAGCGACCGGACAGGGGGTTACGAGCAGCACTTC | CASSDRTGGYEQHF
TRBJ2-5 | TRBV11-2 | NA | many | TGTGCCAGCAGCTTGGCCTATCAAGAGACCCAGTACTTC | CASSLAYQETQYF
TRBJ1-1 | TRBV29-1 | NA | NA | TGCAGCGTTGAAAAGGGTAGGGAAGGCACTGAAGCTTTCTTT | CSVEKGREGTEAFF
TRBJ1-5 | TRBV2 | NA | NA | TGTGCCAGCAGTGAAGCAGGGGTGGGGGGCAATCAGCCCCAGCATTTT | CASSEAGVGGNQPQHF
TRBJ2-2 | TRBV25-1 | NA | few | TGTGCCAGCAGTGAAGCCCCTGAAACCGGGGAGCTGTTTTTT | CASSEAPETGELFF
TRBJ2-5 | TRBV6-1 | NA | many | TGTGCCAGCAGTGATTCCCTGGCAGGATTAGGGACCCAGTACTTC | CASSDSLAGLGTQYF
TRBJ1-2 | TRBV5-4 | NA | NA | TGTGCCAGCAGCCGAACACTCGGAATTCCTGGCTATGGCTACACCTTC | CASSRTLGIPGYGYTF
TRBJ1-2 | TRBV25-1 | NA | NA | TGTGCCAGCAGTCTTGGCCTGTCTTCTGGCTACACCTTC | CASSLGLSSGYTF
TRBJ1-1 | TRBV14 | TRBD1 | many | TGTGCCAGCAGCAAAAGACCACCATGGGACAGGGGAATTTTGGACACTGAAGCTTTCTTT | CASSKRPPWDRGILDTEAFF
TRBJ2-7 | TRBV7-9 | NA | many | TGTGCCAGCAGCTTACAGGGTATTATCTACGAGCAGTACTTC | CASSLQGIIYEQYF
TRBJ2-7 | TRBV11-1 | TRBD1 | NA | TGCGCCAGCAGCTCAGGACAGGGTTCCCCCCTCGAGCAGTACTTC | CASSSGQGSPLEQYF
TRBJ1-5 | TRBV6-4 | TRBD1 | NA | TGTGCCAGCAGTGCTCTCGACAGGGATGGGATCAATCAGCCCCAGCATTTT | CASSALDRDGINQPQHF
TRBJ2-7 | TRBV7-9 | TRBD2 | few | TGTGCCAGCAGCCCGACTAGCCCGGTTAGGGAGCAGTACTTC | CASSPTSPVREQYF
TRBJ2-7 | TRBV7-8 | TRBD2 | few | TGTGCCAGCAGCCAAGTTACTAGCGGGAGTTTGGTCCCCTACGAGCAGTACTTC | CASSQVTSGSLVPYEQYF
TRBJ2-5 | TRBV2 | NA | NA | TGTGCTAGCAGTGAGGGGGGGGCCCAAGAGACCCAGTACTTC | CASSEGGAQETQYF
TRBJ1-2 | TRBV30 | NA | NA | TGTGCCTGGAGCGCCTTTAAGGACTCTTACTGGGGCTACACCTTC | CAWSAFKDSYWGYTF
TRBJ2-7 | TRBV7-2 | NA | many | TGTGCCAGCAGCTTAGATGGAGGGCTAGTCAGAAGAGGGCAGTACTTC | CASSLDGGLVRRGQYF
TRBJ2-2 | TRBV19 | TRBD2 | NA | TGTGCCAGTAGTATGGGACTAGCTCCCGGGGAGCTGTTTTTT | CASSMGLAPGELFF
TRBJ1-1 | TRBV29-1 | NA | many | TGCAGCGTCTCCAGGGGACGCACTGAAGCTTTCTTT | CSVSRGRTEAFF
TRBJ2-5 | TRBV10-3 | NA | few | TGTGCCATCGGCATAGCCCAAGAGACCCAGTACTTC | CAIGIAQETQYF
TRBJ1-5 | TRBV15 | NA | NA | TGTGCCACCAGCTCTAAGGCGTGGGGGGAGCCCCAGCATTTT | CATSSKAWGEPQHF
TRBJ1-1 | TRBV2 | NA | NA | TGTGCCAGCAGTGACTGGACATTTAACACTGAAGCTTTCTTT | CASSDWTFNTEAFF
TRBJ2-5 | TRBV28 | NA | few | TGTGCCAGCAGTTTACAGGGTTTGGGGGAGACCCAGTACTTC | CASSLQGLGETQYF
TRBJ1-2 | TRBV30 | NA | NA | TGTGCCTGGATGAAGGAGATTAACTATGGCTACACCTTC | CAWMKEINYGYTF
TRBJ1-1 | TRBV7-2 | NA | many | TGTGCCAGCAGCTTTATTCTCTCCAACACTGAAGCTTTCTTT | CASSFILSNTEAFF
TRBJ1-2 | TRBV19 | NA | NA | TGTGCCAGTAGTCCCGTCGCTGAGATTGGAAATGGCTACACCTTC | CASSPVAEIGNGYTF
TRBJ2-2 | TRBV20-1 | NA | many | TGCAGTGCTAGTTTGGCGAACACCGGGGAGCTGTTTTTT | CSASLANTGELFF
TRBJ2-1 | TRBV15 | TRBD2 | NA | TGTGCCACCAGCAGAGAGGCTAGCGGGAGGGCCTACAATGAGCAGTTCTTC | CATSREASGRAYNEQFF
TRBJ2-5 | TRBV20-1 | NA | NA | TGCAGTGCTAGCGGGACCGCCTCGGATGAGACCCAGTACTTC | CSASGTASDETQYF
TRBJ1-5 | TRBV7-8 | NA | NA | TGTGCCAGCAGCGACAGACCCCAGGATCAATATAGCAATCAGCCCCAGCATTTT | CASSDRPQDQYSNQPQHF
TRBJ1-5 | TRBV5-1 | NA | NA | TGCGCCAGCAGCTTGGTATCGGGGGAGAATCAGCCCCAGCATTTT | CASSLVSGENQPQHF
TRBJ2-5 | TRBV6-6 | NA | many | TGTGCCAGCAGTTACCCCGACGCTCAAGAGACCCAGTACTTC | CASSYPDAQETQYF
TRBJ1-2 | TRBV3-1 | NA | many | TGTGCCAGCAGCCAAGCCCAGAGTCCCTATGGCTACACCTTC | CASSQAQSPYGYTF
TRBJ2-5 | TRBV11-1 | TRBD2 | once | TGTGCCAGCAGCCGACTAGCGGTCGAAGAGACCCAGTACTTC | CASSRLAVEETQYF
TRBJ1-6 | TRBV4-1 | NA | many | TGCGCCAGCAGCTCCCGGGACGGATCGTCACCCCTCCACTTT | CASSSRDGSSPLHF
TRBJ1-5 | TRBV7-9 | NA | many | TGTGCCAGCAGCTTTACGTGGAGGCGGAATCAGCCCCAGCATTTT | CASSFTWRRNQPQHF
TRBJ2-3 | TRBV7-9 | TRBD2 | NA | TGTGCCAGCAGCTCCAGCGGGAGTGGTACAGATACGCAGTATTTT | CASSSSGSGTDTQYF
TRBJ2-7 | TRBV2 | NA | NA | TGTGCCAGCAGGTTACGCAAGGGGCAGTACTTC | CASRLRKGQYF
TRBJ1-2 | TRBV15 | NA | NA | TGTGCCACCAGCAGCCACGGGCCCCCGAACTATGGCTACACCTTC | CATSSHGPPNYGYTF
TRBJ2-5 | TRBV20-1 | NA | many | TGCAGTGCTAGGGTTAGGTTAGAGACCCAGTACTTC | CSARVRLETQYF
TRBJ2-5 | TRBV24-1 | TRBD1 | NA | TGTGCCACCAGTGGACCCGGGACAGCTGGGGAAGAGACCCAGTACTTC | CATSGPGTAGEETQYF
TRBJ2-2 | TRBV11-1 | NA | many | TGTGCCAGCAGCTTGCAGAACACCGGGGAGCTGTTTTTT | CASSLQNTGELFF
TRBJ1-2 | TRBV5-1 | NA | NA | TGCGCCAGCAGCCAAGACAGTCCCCCTACCTATGGCTACACCTTC | CASSQDSPPTYGYTF
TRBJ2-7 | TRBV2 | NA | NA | TGTGCCAGCCAAGGAACGGGACGGTACTACGAGCAGTACTTC | CASQGTGRYYEQYF
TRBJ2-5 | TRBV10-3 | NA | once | TGTGCCACCCAAGGGCCAGGGAGCGAAGAGACCCAGTACTTC | CATQGPGSEETQYF
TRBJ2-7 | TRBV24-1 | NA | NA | TGTGCCAGCAGCTCGGGCCTGACGACCTACGAGCAGTACTTC | CASSSGLTTYEQYF
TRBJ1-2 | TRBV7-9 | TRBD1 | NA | TGTGCCAGCAGCTTAGAGGACAGGACCCAAGGCTACACCTTC | CASSLEDRTQGYTF
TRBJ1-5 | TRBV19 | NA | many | TGTGCCAGTAGCCACAGGGAGGGCAATCAGCCCCAGCATTTT | CASSHREGNQPQHF
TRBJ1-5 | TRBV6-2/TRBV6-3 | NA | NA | TGTGCCAGCTCACCATTCGAAGGGAGCAATCAGCCCCAGCATTTT | CASSPFEGSNQPQHF
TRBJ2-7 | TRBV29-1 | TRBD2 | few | TGCAGCTTGGGTCGCGGGAGGGCCGACGAGCAGTACTTC | CSLGRGRADEQYF
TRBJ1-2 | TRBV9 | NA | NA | TGTGCCAGCAGCGTAGCCGCCCAGGACTATGGCTACACCTTC | CASSVAAQDYGYTF
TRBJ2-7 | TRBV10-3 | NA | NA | TGTGCCATCAGTGATTTGGCGGGGTTCTCCTACGAGCAGTACTTC | CAISDLAGFSYEQYF
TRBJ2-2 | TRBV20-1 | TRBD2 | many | TGCAGTGCCACCCCTAGCGGGAGGGCCGAAGGGGAGCTGTTTTTT | CSATPSGRAEGELFF
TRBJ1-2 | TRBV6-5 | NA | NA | TGTGCCAGCAGTGACGTAGGACAGCTCTATGGCTACACCTTC | CASSDVGQLYGYTF
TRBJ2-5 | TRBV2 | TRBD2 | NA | TGTGCCAGCCTCGGACTAGCGGGAGTTGGAGAGACCCAGTACTTC | CASLGLAGVGETQYF
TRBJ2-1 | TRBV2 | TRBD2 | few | TGTGCCAGCAGTGAGCTCGCGGGAGGTTACAATGAGCAGTTCTTC | CASSELAGGYNEQFF
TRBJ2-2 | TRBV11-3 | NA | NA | TGTGCCAGCAGCCGCGCCGCAGGATCGAACACCGGGGAGCTGTTTTTT | CASSRAAGSNTGELFF
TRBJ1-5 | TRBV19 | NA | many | TGTGCCAGTAGTAGGAAGGGACCTAATCAGCCCCAGCATTTT | CASSRKGPNQPQHF
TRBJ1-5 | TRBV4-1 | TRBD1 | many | TGCGCCAGCAGCCAAGCAGGGGGTAATCAGCCCCAGCATTTT | CASSQAGGNQPQHF